A single sample is the source of the 13 T cell receptor beta chains below, sequenced in a study of cytomegalovirus exposure and HLA in healthy donors. PCR primers comprised 60 Vbeta and 13 Jbeta primers. Only in-frame clones appear in the TCRdb table, and some are missing; sequencing was by immunoSEQ multiplex PCR. There are 200,000 to 250,000 clones in the sample; almost 80% occur only once, and around 4% lies in the top ten. The sequenced sample consisted of PBMCs. All receptors derive from a male donor in good health and CMV-seronegative.

This chain joins TRBV18 and TRBJ1-5; 8 bases are shared with TRBD1. V was clipped by 5 bases and J by 6 bases; unmatched bases: 9. This CDR3 has 15 amino acids. Germline CDR1 and CDR2: KGHSH and LQKENI. DNA of the CDR3: TGTGCCAGCTCATTAGGACAGGGTCCTGTTCAGCCCCAGCATTTT. Protein sequence: CASSLGQGPVQPQHF.

In its sample, this clone was seen a few times. The V and J genes are TRBV6-6 and TRBJ2-7; 11 bases line up with TRBD2. Trimming removed 6 bases from V and 8 bases from J; junction bases left unmatched: 3. There are 12 residues in the CDR3. Germline V lookup: CDR1 MNHNY, CDR2 SVGAGI (reference sequence). The CDR3 DNA sequence: TGTGCCAGCAGCGGACTAGCGGGCCAGCAGTACTTC. Amino acids: CASSGLAGQQYF.

J is TRBJ2-5 and V is TRBV9; tentative D call: TRBD1 (5 bases). Germline V lookup: CDR1 SGDLS, CDR2 YYNGEE. The length of the CDR3 is 13 residues. The V and J ends lost 4 bases and 5 bases respectively, with 12 bases between them. The CDR3 region is CASSLQGLETQYF. CDR3 DNA: TGTGCCAGCAGCCTTCAGGGCTTGGAGACCCAGTACTTC.

This clone was recorded once. The rearrangement joins TRBV18 to TRBJ2-3, with D possibly TRBD2 on 6 matching bases. This CDR3 contains 12 residues. Per the germline V gene, CDR1 is KGHSH and CDR2 is LQKENI. V lost 3 bases and J 6 bases, leaving 7 bases between the germline ends. The CDR3 sequence is CASSPRGDTQYF. CDR3 nucleotide sequence: TGTGCCAGCTCACCTCGGGGGGATACGCAGTATTTT.

This rearrangement joins TRBV27 to TRBJ2-7, with TRBD1 as a possible D gene (5 bases). CDR1 is MNHEY, CDR2 SMNVEV, per germline (reference sequence). V lost 8 bases, J lost 1 base, and 12 bases lay in between. The CDR3 has 13 amino acids. The DNA of the CDR3 is TGTGCCAGCGCGCTAGACAGTTCCTACGAGCAGTACTTC. This gives the protein CASALDSSYEQYF.

J is TRBJ2-2 and V is TRBV28; 10 bases are shared with TRBD2. The J segment lost 4 bases and the V segment lost 4 bases, leaving 12 bases of the junction unmatched. Looked up from germline, CDR1 is MDHEN and CDR2 is SYDVKM. This CDR3 comprises 18 residues. CDR3 sequence reads: CASSSKTSSGRRTGELFF. For the CDR3, the DNA is TGTGCCAGCAGTTCTAAAACTTCTAGCGGGAGACGCACCGGGGAGCTGTTTTTT.

This clone has a single count. For the CDR3, the DNA is TGTGCCAGCACGGGTCAGGGAAACACTGAAGCTTTCTTT. The encoded protein is CASTGQGNTEAFF. The chain links TRBV2 to TRBJ1-1, with TRBD1 as a possible D gene (5 bases). This CDR3 has 13 amino acids. The ends were cut back, 7 bases at V and 2 bases at J, with 11 bases in the middle. Germline V gives CDR1 SNHLY, CDR2 FYNNEI.

The J gene is TRBJ1-1, the V gene TRBV9, with D maybe TRBD1 (5 bases). The germline V and J ends were trimmed by 0 bases and 7 bases, with 10 bases remaining between them. This CDR3 region has 13 residues. Germline CDR1 and CDR2: SGDLS and YYNGEE. CDR3 nucleotide sequence: TGTGCCAGCAGCGTAGGGGGCGGAAGTGAAGCTTTCTTT. This gives the protein CASSVGGGSEAFF.

J is TRBJ2-7 and V is TRBV2; 15 bases fit TRBD2. Germline V CDR1 and CDR2: SNHLY, FYNNEI. The junction had 12 bases not matched to a gene; V was cut back by 6 bases and J by 0 bases. The CDR3 is 19 amino acids. The chain's CDR3 is CASRPDGTSGRFNSYEQYF. The DNA for the CDR3 is TGTGCCAGCAGACCGGACGGGACTAGCGGGAGGTTTAACTCCTACGAGCAGTACTTC.

The chain combines TRBV27 with TRBJ2-4; D is perhaps TRBD1 (7 bases). Between the trimmed V and J ends, which lost 5 bases and 1 base, there was a span of 15 bases. Germline V gene sequence: CDR1 MNHEY, CDR2 SMNVEV (reference sequence). The CDR3 sequence is 16 residues long. The CDR3 loop is CASSKGGGGAKNIQYF. CDR3 coding DNA: TGTGCCAGCAGTAAAGGGGGCGGAGGGGCCAAAAACATTCAGTACTTC.

The chain links TRBV2 to TRBJ2-1; 8 positions match TRBD2. The CDR3 runs to 14 residues. J lost 4 bases, V lost 7 bases, and 6 bases had no gene match. Germline lookup yields CDR1 SNHLY and CDR2 FYNNEI. The CDR3 sequence: CASNPGGGYNEQFF. The CDR3 region has the DNA TGTGCCAGCAACCCCGGCGGGGGGTACAATGAGCAGTTCTTC.

The rearrangement joins TRBV28 to TRBJ2-1, with 7 bases that match TRBD2. The germline CDR1 and CDR2 sequences are MDHEN and SYDVKM. J gave up 5 bases and V 4 bases, and 8 bases lay outside the gene matches. The CDR3 has 15 residues. The CDR3 is CASSSSGLEDNEQFF. In DNA form, the CDR3 reads TGTGCCAGCAGTTCTTCAGGACTAGAGGACAATGAGCAGTTCTTC.

This clone was seen just once. In DNA form, the CDR3 reads TGCGCCAGCAGCTTGCCCGGACAGTCTAACTATGGCTACACCTTC. Protein sequence: CASSLPGQSNYGYTF. The chain uses TRBV5-1 and TRBJ1-2, with D possibly TRBD1 on 6 matching bases. Germline CDR1 and CDR2: SGHRS and YFSETQ. Trimming took 1 base from V and 0 from J, leaving 10 bases between them. CDR3 length: 15 amino acids.